This T cell receptor (beta chain) derives from a study of breast tumors, draining lymph nodes, adjacent tissues. Germline values: CDR1 MNHEY, CDR2 SVGAGI. The CDR3 loop spans 17 amino acids. In regard to this clonotype: Its ends do not fully match the called genes, so a read error is possible.

Breast cancer patients provided tissue from their axillary draining lymph nodes. TCRdb fed the multiplex PCR reads into MiXCR, producing one record per CDR3 protein. Of around 300,000 distinct CDR3 sequences in the sample, around 31% were seen once. V is TRBV6-5 and J is TRBJ1-3; a weak D match, TRBD1 (5 bases). Sequencing was carried out using axillary lymph node tissue. The receptor's source is a female donor with breast cancer. Some clones in this sample may be carry-over from other donors' samples. The CDR3 protein is CASSHSILQGLGNTIYF. CDR3 nucleotide sequence: TGTGCCAGCAGTCACTCGATCCTCCAGGGTCTTGGAAACACCATATATTTT.